The T cell receptor beta chain under discussion was sequenced for a study of CD8 T cells in Susac syndrome (dated 2019 in TCRdb). For context, the study as a whole: The study used repertoire sequencing to test whether antigen drove CD8+ T cell activation and differentiation in Susac syndrome. The clonality of the CD8+ T cell repertoire was compared across approximately 11 healthy donors, around 14 Susac syndrome patients and under 19 multiple sclerosis patients. Findings and caveats that apply to the study as a whole: The number of individuals in the TCR sequencing and HLA analysis was recognized as being relatively small.

High-throughput TCR beta sequencing profiled peripheral blood CD8+ and CD4+ T cells from healthy donors, Susac syndrome patients and multiple sclerosis patients. The healthy donors served as controls matched for age and sex. Bulk CD8+ and CD4+ T cells were purified by magnetic negative isolation, whereas CD8+ TEMRA cells were enriched by FACS. Blood was drawn into EDTA tubes, processed within 24 hours, and PBMCs were isolated by density gradient centrifugation. PBMCs intended for TCR sequencing were frozen in liquid nitrogen and were later thawed in a 37 degrees C water bath. The sorted or isolated CD4+, CD8+ and CD8+ TEMRA cells had a purity of 90% or higher. The junction carries 4 bases between V and J, which are trimmed by 0 bases and 1 base respectively. The germline V gene (reference sequence) yields MNHEY for CDR1 and SMNVEV for CDR2. The CDR3 starts with the cysteine, ends with the phenylalanine, and has 14 residues. Of all the DNA, just the CDR3 is kept, 42 bases in frame from base 1.

This clonotype was recorded only once. What this receptor recognizes is not known. Base qualities are not provided; no much larger clone lies one nucleotide away. One read is thin evidence. RNA was extracted using the RNeasy kit, and roughly 0.45 to 1 microgram was reverse transcribed with random hexamers. TCR beta CDR3 regions were amplified with the immunoSEQ multiplex PCR assay covering 54 Vbeta and 13 Jbeta segments. PCR amplification bias was corrected by using a synthetic template baseline for primer optimization and computational correction. The paper's data handling went like this. Reads were assigned to V, D and J genes according to IMGT and analyzed in immunoSEQ Analyzer, with only productive sequences retained. To calculate clonality, Shannon entropy was normalized by log2 of the number of productive unique sequences and then subtracted from one. Public and private clones were assessed among the 100 most prevalent clones of each patient and control. Clones were defined as Susac-specific when absent from the healthy and MS cohorts, from about a thousand published viral clones and from other ImmuneACCESS disease sequences. TCRdb's own reprocessing of the public reads used fastp at Q25 and MiXCR and kept productive beta chains. Each CDR3 protein appears once, grouped with its most common genes and DNA. The V and J calls and clone size are TCRdb's, not the authors'. The sample records tens of thousands of distinct CDR3 sequences, roughly 93% of which are singletons. Of the sample, more than 0.45% falls within the top ten clones.

Sequencing was done on a sample of CD8+ T cells from PBMCs. The sequence links TRBV27 to TRBJ1-5; a confident D gene designation cannot be given. The receptor comes from a human donor in good health. The CDR3 protein: CASSLSRSNQPQHF. The DNA is TGTGCCAGCAGTTTATCCCGCAGCAATCAGCCCCAGCATTTT.